A selection of T cell receptor beta chains follows, all from one sample in a study of blood T cell repertoires in COVID-19. The table came from immunoSEQ multiplex PCR; TCRdb's copy has only in-frame clones and leaves some out. The profile shows fewer than 40,000 clones, less than 90% of them singletons. Sequencing was performed on peripheral blood. These receptors originate from a woman older than 75 with active or convalescent COVID-19. CDR3s include the opening cysteine and the closing phenylalanine or tryptophan. D genes are given only for firm matches. The size entry is marked missing in some rows and otherwise reads once, few, many or a size class.

abundance: NA
d_gene: TRBD1
j_gene: TRBJ2-7
v_gene: TRBV7-8
CDR3aa: CASALGDRAYEQYF
CDR3nt: TGTGCCAGCGCCCTGGGGGACAGGGCCTACGAGCAGTACTTC

abundance: NA
d_gene: NA
j_gene: TRBJ1-5
v_gene: TRBV2
CDR3aa: CASSEARGFWGVTQPQHF
CDR3nt: TGTGCCAGCAGTGAAGCGCGGGGATTCTGGGGGGTGACTCAGCCCCAGCATTTT

abundance: NA
d_gene: NA
j_gene: TRBJ1-5
v_gene: TRBV5-1
CDR3aa: CASSLDSLGQPQHF
CDR3nt: TGCGCCAGCAGCTTGGACAGTTTAGGCCAGCCCCAGCATTTT

abundance: once
d_gene: TRBD1
j_gene: TRBJ2-4
v_gene: TRBV18
CDR3aa: CASSPYRDRGSKNIQYF
CDR3nt: TGTGCCAGCTCACCGTATAGGGACAGGGGTTCCAAAAACATTCAGTACTTC

abundance: NA
d_gene: TRBD1
j_gene: TRBJ1-1
v_gene: TRBV25-1
CDR3aa: CASSDMDRGLTEAFF
CDR3nt: TGTGCCAGCAGTGACATGGACAGGGGGCTCACTGAAGCTTTCTTT

abundance: NA
d_gene: NA
j_gene: TRBJ1-3
v_gene: TRBV6-1
CDR3aa: CASSETHRSSGNTIYF
CDR3nt: TGTGCCAGCAGTGAAACCCACCGGAGCTCTGGAAACACCATATATTTT

abundance: NA
d_gene: TRBD1
j_gene: TRBJ1-2
v_gene: TRBV11-1
CDR3aa: CASRQGDGYTF
CDR3nt: TGTGCCAGCAGACAGGGGGATGGCTACACCTTC

abundance: NA
d_gene: TRBD2
j_gene: TRBJ2-7
v_gene: TRBV10-2
CDR3aa: CASSDRLAGYYEQYF
CDR3nt: TGCGCCAGCAGTGATCGATTAGCGGGGTACTACGAGCAGTACTTC

abundance: NA
d_gene: TRBD2
j_gene: TRBJ2-3
v_gene: TRBV15
CDR3aa: CATSRSRTSGEITDTQYF
CDR3nt: TGTGCCACCAGCAGATCGAGGACTAGCGGGGAGATCACAGATACGCAGTATTTT

abundance: few
d_gene: NA
j_gene: TRBJ2-1
v_gene: TRBV7-6
CDR3aa: CASSLIAHLQKLVHNEQFF
CDR3nt: TGTGCCAGCAGCCTTATTGCCCACCTACAAAAACTAGTCCACAATGAGCAGTTCTTC

abundance: NA
d_gene: NA
j_gene: TRBJ2-7
v_gene: TRBV7-6
CDR3aa: CASSLESQKYYEQYF
CDR3nt: TGTGCCAGCAGCTTAGAGTCTCAGAAATACTACGAGCAGTACTTC

abundance: NA
d_gene: TRBD1
j_gene: TRBJ1-2
v_gene: TRBV5-1
CDR3aa: CASSLEGTGNYGYTF
CDR3nt: TGCGCCAGCAGCTTGGAAGGGACAGGGAACTATGGCTACACCTTC

abundance: NA
d_gene: NA
j_gene: TRBJ1-6
v_gene: TRBV7-2
CDR3aa: CASSRDKRNSPLHF
CDR3nt: TGTGCCAGCAGTAGGGACAAACGAAATTCACCCCTCCACTTT

abundance: NA
d_gene: TRBD1
j_gene: TRBJ1-4
v_gene: TRBV5-1
CDR3aa: CASSPRTGGREKLFF
CDR3nt: TGCGCCAGCAGCCCCCGGACAGGGGGCCGGGAAAAACTGTTTTTT

abundance: NA
d_gene: NA
j_gene: TRBJ2-7
v_gene: TRBV20-1
CDR3aa: CSARPDYEQYF
CDR3nt: TGCAGTGCTAGGCCAGACTACGAGCAGTACTTC

abundance: NA
d_gene: TRBD2
j_gene: TRBJ2-1
v_gene: TRBV29-1
CDR3aa: CSVEPGGYNEQFF
CDR3nt: TGCAGCGTTGAACCGGGAGGGTACAATGAGCAGTTCTTC

abundance: NA
d_gene: TRBD1
j_gene: TRBJ1-1
v_gene: TRBV3-1/TRBV3-2
CDR3aa: CASRPDRGQAFF
CDR3nt: TGTGCCAGCAGGCCGGACAGGGGGCAAGCTTTCTTT

abundance: NA
d_gene: NA
j_gene: TRBJ2-2
v_gene: TRBV19
CDR3aa: CASSAIQPSPGGELFF
CDR3nt: TGTGCCAGTAGCGCAATCCAACCCAGCCCGGGGGGGGAGCTGTTTTTT

abundance: NA
d_gene: NA
j_gene: TRBJ2-2
v_gene: TRBV4-2
CDR3aa: CASSPEGTENTGELFF
CDR3nt: TGTGCCAGCAGCCCAGAGGGGACTGAGAACACCGGGGAGCTGTTTTTT

abundance: NA
d_gene: TRBD2
j_gene: TRBJ2-7
v_gene: TRBV5-1
CDR3aa: CASSLAGTVGLAAEQYF
CDR3nt: TGCGCCAGCAGCTTAGCCGGGACAGTTGGACTAGCGGCCGAGCAGTACTTC

abundance: NA
d_gene: NA
j_gene: TRBJ2-6
v_gene: TRBV7-6
CDR3aa: CASSFQVFSSGANVLTF
CDR3nt: TGTGCCAGCAGCTTCCAGGTTTTCTCCTCTGGGGCCAACGTCCTGACTTTC

abundance: NA
d_gene: NA
j_gene: TRBJ1-2
v_gene: TRBV29-1
CDR3aa: CSVPKGEGYGYTF
CDR3nt: TGCAGCGTGCCAAAGGGGGAAGGCTATGGCTACACCTTC

abundance: NA
d_gene: NA
j_gene: TRBJ2-5
v_gene: TRBV12-3/TRBV12-4
CDR3aa: CASSLQGTQYF
CDR3nt: TGTGCCAGCAGTTTACAGGGGACCCAGTACTTC

abundance: NA
d_gene: TRBD1
j_gene: TRBJ1-3
v_gene: TRBV2
CDR3aa: CASRTTGGGNTIYF
CDR3nt: TGTGCCAGCAGGACTACAGGGGGCGGAAACACCATATATTTT

abundance: once
d_gene: NA
j_gene: TRBJ2-7
v_gene: TRBV7-8
CDR3aa: CASSLANYEQYF
CDR3nt: TGTGCCAGCAGCTTAGCCAACTACGAGCAGTACTTC

abundance: NA
d_gene: NA
j_gene: TRBJ1-1
v_gene: TRBV7-2
CDR3aa: CASSKGRWNTEAFF
CDR3nt: TGTGCCAGCAGCAAAGGCAGGTGGAACACTGAAGCTTTCTTT

abundance: NA
d_gene: NA
j_gene: TRBJ1-1
v_gene: TRBV5-4
CDR3aa: CASSPKGQQNTEAFF
CDR3nt: TGTGCCAGCAGCCCGAAGGGACAACAGAACACTGAAGCTTTCTTT

abundance: NA
d_gene: TRBD1
j_gene: TRBJ1-1
v_gene: TRBV3-1/TRBV3-2
CDR3aa: CASSQGTGPSTEAFF
CDR3nt: TGTGCCAGCAGCCAGGGGACAGGGCCATCCACTGAAGCTTTCTTT

abundance: once
d_gene: TRBD1
j_gene: TRBJ2-7
v_gene: TRBV27
CDR3aa: CASSYRDSSYEQYF
CDR3nt: TGTGCCAGCAGTTACCGGGACAGCTCCTACGAGCAGTACTTC

abundance: NA
d_gene: NA
j_gene: TRBJ1-1
v_gene: TRBV30
CDR3aa: CAWSSGMNTEAFF
CDR3nt: TGTGCCTGGAGTTCAGGGATGAACACTGAAGCTTTCTTT

abundance: NA
d_gene: NA
j_gene: TRBJ1-3
v_gene: TRBV3-1/TRBV3-2
CDR3aa: CASSQATSGTSSF
CDR3nt: TGTGCCAGCAGCCAAGCAACATCCGGGACATCGAGTTTT

abundance: medium-sized
d_gene: NA
j_gene: TRBJ2-7
v_gene: TRBV19
CDR3aa: CASSIKQGQYEQYF
CDR3nt: TGTGCCAGTAGTATCAAGCAGGGGCAGTACGAGCAGTACTTC

abundance: NA
d_gene: TRBD1
j_gene: TRBJ1-4
v_gene: TRBV5-3
CDR3aa: CARSHRTGPNEKLFF
CDR3nt: TGTGCCAGAAGCCACAGGACAGGGCCTAATGAAAAACTGTTTTTT

abundance: NA
d_gene: NA
j_gene: TRBJ1-2
v_gene: TRBV27
CDR3aa: CASTTRGTSGAGYGYTF
CDR3nt: TGTGCCAGCACCACTAGAGGGACCTCAGGGGCTGGCTATGGCTACACCTTC

abundance: once
d_gene: TRBD1
j_gene: TRBJ2-1
v_gene: TRBV27
CDR3aa: CASSRIRTGSYNEQFF
CDR3nt: TGTGCCAGCAGTCGTATAAGGACAGGGAGCTACAATGAGCAGTTCTTC

abundance: few
d_gene: NA
j_gene: TRBJ2-7
v_gene: TRBV4-1
CDR3aa: CASSQPDRDTYEQYF
CDR3nt: TGCGCCAGCAGCCAACCCGACCGGGACACCTACGAGCAGTACTTC

abundance: NA
d_gene: TRBD1
j_gene: TRBJ1-2
v_gene: TRBV10-3
CDR3aa: CAISNSGQLNYGYTF
CDR3nt: TGTGCCATCAGTAACTCGGGACAGCTCAACTATGGCTACACCTTC

abundance: NA
d_gene: NA
j_gene: TRBJ2-3
v_gene: TRBV11-2
CDR3aa: CASSATGSRHTDTQYF
CDR3nt: TGTGCCAGCAGCGCAACAGGGTCCCGTCATACAGATACGCAGTATTTT

abundance: NA
d_gene: TRBD2
j_gene: TRBJ2-1
v_gene: TRBV12-5
CDR3aa: CASGTGTSGGADEQFF
CDR3nt: TGTGCTAGTGGTACCGGGACTAGCGGGGGGGCTGATGAGCAGTTCTTC

abundance: NA
d_gene: NA
j_gene: TRBJ1-2
v_gene: TRBV12-3/TRBV12-4
CDR3aa: CASFGYGYTF
CDR3nt: TGTGCCAGCTTCGGCTATGGCTACACCTTC

abundance: NA
d_gene: NA
j_gene: TRBJ2-5
v_gene: TRBV7-5
CDR3aa: CVRSLAHRPTGFVYTQYF
CDR3nt: TGTGTCAGAAGCTTAGCCCATCGACCAACAGGGTTTGTGTATACCCAGTACTTC

abundance: NA
d_gene: TRBD1
j_gene: TRBJ2-3
v_gene: TRBV19
CDR3aa: CASSIQRTGGFTDTQYF
CDR3nt: TGTGCCAGTAGTATCCAAAGGACAGGGGGTTTCACAGATACGCAGTATTTT

abundance: NA
d_gene: NA
j_gene: TRBJ2-5
v_gene: TRBV5-4
CDR3aa: CASSLPQETQYF
CDR3nt: TGTGCCAGCAGCTTGCCTCAAGAGACCCAGTACTTC

abundance: NA
d_gene: TRBD2
j_gene: TRBJ2-5
v_gene: TRBV6-2/TRBV6-3
CDR3aa: CASSYSSGDQETQYF
CDR3nt: TGTGCCAGCAGTTACTCGAGCGGGGATCAAGAGACCCAGTACTTC

abundance: NA
d_gene: TRBD2
j_gene: TRBJ2-7
v_gene: TRBV5-6
CDR3aa: CASSRRVAGESYEQYF
CDR3nt: TGTGCCAGCAGCAGACGGGTAGCGGGGGAATCCTACGAGCAGTACTTC

abundance: NA
d_gene: TRBD1
j_gene: TRBJ1-5
v_gene: TRBV23-1
CDR3aa: CASSQPSGTGTIGNQPQHF
CDR3nt: TGCGCCAGCAGTCAGCCGTCCGGGACAGGGACCATAGGCAATCAGCCCCAGCATTTT

abundance: NA
d_gene: TRBD1
j_gene: TRBJ2-7
v_gene: TRBV27
CDR3aa: CASSSRGREQYF
CDR3nt: TGTGCCAGCAGCAGCAGGGGGCGCGAGCAGTACTTC

abundance: NA
d_gene: NA
j_gene: TRBJ2-3
v_gene: TRBV5-1
CDR3aa: CASSLGTYTDTQYF
CDR3nt: TGCGCCAGCAGCTTGGGGACTTACACAGATACGCAGTATTTT

abundance: NA
d_gene: TRBD2
j_gene: TRBJ2-1
v_gene: TRBV2
CDR3aa: CASSAVGSGGAYNEQFF
CDR3nt: TGTGCCAGCAGTGCTGTGGGAAGCGGGGGGGCCTACAATGAGCAGTTCTTC

abundance: NA
d_gene: NA
j_gene: TRBJ2-4
v_gene: TRBV18
CDR3aa: CASSPPGGVEYF
CDR3nt: TGTGCCAGCTCACCGCCCGGCGGGGTAGAGTACTTC

abundance: NA
d_gene: NA
j_gene: TRBJ1-5
v_gene: TRBV12-3/TRBV12-4
CDR3aa: CASSSLENQPQHF
CDR3nt: TGTGCCAGCAGTTCCCTCGAGAATCAGCCCCAGCATTTT